This T cell receptor (beta chain) was retrieved from a study of blood T cell repertoires in COVID-19. Germline V CDR1 and CDR2: ENHRY, SYGVKD. This CDR3 is built from 16 residues. Trimming removed 0 bases from V and 4 bases from J, with 12 bases in between. Clones were sequenced by immunoSEQ multiplex PCR, and TCRdb holds only the in-frame ones, with some missing. This sample carries some 300,000 clones, 90% of them seen once, and the ten largest clones take around 4.5%. The J gene is TRBJ2-2, the V gene TRBV10-3, with a tentative D call TRBD1 (5 bases). The specimen sequenced was PBMCs or T cells enriched from blood (not recorded which). The clonotype was recovered from a woman younger than 35 with acute COVID-19. CDR3: CAISESAGQVTGELFF. For the CDR3, the DNA is TGTGCCATCAGTGAGTCAGCAGGGCAGGTCACCGGGGAGCTGTTTTTT.